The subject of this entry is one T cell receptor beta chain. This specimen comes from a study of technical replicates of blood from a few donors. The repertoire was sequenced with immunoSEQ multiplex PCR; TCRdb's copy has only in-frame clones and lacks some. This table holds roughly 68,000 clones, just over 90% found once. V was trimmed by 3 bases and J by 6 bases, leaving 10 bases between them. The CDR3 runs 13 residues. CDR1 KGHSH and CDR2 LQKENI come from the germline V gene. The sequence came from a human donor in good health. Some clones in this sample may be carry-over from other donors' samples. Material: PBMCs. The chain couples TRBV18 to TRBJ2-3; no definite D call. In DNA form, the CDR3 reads TGTGCCAGCTCACCCCTGGCGGCGGATACGCAGTATTTT. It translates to CASSPLAADTQYF.